Below are 18 T cell receptor beta chains sequenced from a single sample in a study of blood T cell repertoires in COVID-19. Libraries were prepared by immunoSEQ multiplex PCR; TCRdb keeps only in-frame clonotypes and omits some of them. The sample lists about 250,000 clones, approximately 85% occurring once. What was sequenced was peripheral blood. The source is a man aged 50 to 59 with active or convalescent COVID-19.

The chain carries TRBV5-1 and TRBJ2-1; D may be TRBD1 (6 bases). Germline CDR1 is SGHRS and CDR2 is YFSETQ. The CDR3 consists of 13 residues. The V end was cut by 4 bases, the J end by 10 bases, with 15 bases between. This CDR3 reads CASSQSDRGEQFF. The CDR3 DNA follows: TGCGCCAGCAGCCAATCCGATAGGGGGGAGCAGTTCTTC.

The chain's CDR3 is CASSLGGEGYTF. CDR3 DNA sequence: TGTGCCAGCAGCCTAGGCGGCGAGGGCTACACCTTC. The rearrangement links TRBV9 to TRBJ1-2; D gene ambiguous. This CDR3 comprises 12 residues. The V gene's germline CDR1 is SGDLS and CDR2 YYNGEE. The germline V and J ends were trimmed by 4 bases and 8 bases, with 12 bases remaining between them.

This chain uses TRBV21-1 with TRBJ2-1; the table calls TRBD1, which could not be checked here. TRBV21-1 is given as a pseudogene. This CDR3 spans 15 amino acids. DNA of the CDR3: TGTGCCAGCAGCAAAGACGGGACAGTGAACAATGAGCAGTTCTTC. Its translation is CASSKDGTVNNEQFF.

V and J are TRBV19 and TRBJ2-5; the D gene is possibly TRBD1 (5 bases). Trimming took off 4 bases at V and 3 bases at J, with 12 bases between the two ends. From germline, CDR1 is LNHDA and CDR2 SQIVND (reference sequence). This CDR3 has 14 amino acids. This CDR3 reads CASSKVQGEETQYF. CDR3 DNA sequence: TGTGCCAGTAGTAAGGTCCAGGGTGAAGAGACCCAGTACTTC.

The V and J genes are TRBV19 and TRBJ1-2, with a possible D match to TRBD1 (6 bases). The V gene lost 5 bases and the J gene lost 2 bases, with 18 bases spanning the gap. Per the germline V gene, CDR1 is LNHDA and CDR2 is SQIVND (reference sequence). The CDR3 length is 16 residues. The CDR3 loop reads CASSAHREPPNYGYTF. Written as DNA, the CDR3 is TGTGCCAGTAGTGCCCACAGGGAACCTCCGAACTATGGCTACACCTTC.

The chain uses TRBV11-2 and TRBJ2-7; D is uncertain. The germline V gene encodes CDR1 SGHAT and CDR2 FQNNGV. The CDR3 length is 15 residues. V was shortened by 0 bases and J by 4 bases, with 13 bases between the two germline ends. CDR3 loop: CASSLEGHPPYEQYF. CDR3 coding DNA: TGTGCCAGCAGCTTAGAGGGCCACCCACCATACGAGCAGTACTTC.

The rearrangement joins TRBV7-9 to TRBJ1-1; D is undetermined. Trimming took off 0 bases at V and 11 bases at J, with 13 bases between the two ends. This CDR3 is built from 13 residues. Germline V lookup: CDR1 SEHNR, CDR2 FQNEAQ (reference sequence). CDR3 DNA sequence: TGTGCCAGCAGCTTAGCGGTGGGAGGTGGCGCTTTCTTT. It is translated as CASSLAVGGGAFF.

On this clone itself: The same CDR3 can be traced to other DNA sequences in this sample. The chain links TRBV9 to TRBJ2-2; possibly TRBD2 for D (5 bases). Germline CDR1 is SGDLS and CDR2 is YYNGEE. Trimming took off 3 bases at V and 5 bases at J, with 5 bases between the two ends. The CDR3 has 12 amino acids. The CDR3 region is CASSGGTGELFF. CDR3 bases: TGTGCCAGCAGCGGCGGGACCGGGGAGCTGTTTTTT.

The rearrangement uses TRBV7-9 and TRBJ2-2; possible D gene TRBD2, 6 bases. This CDR3 is 13 amino acids long. The V end lost 3 bases, the J end lost 6 bases, and 8 bases lay between the germline ends. Germline CDR1 and CDR2: SEHNR and FQNEAQ (reference sequence). The CDR3, as DNA: TGTGCCAGCAGCTTTGCGGGACCCGGGGAGCTGTTTTTT. Its translation is CASSFAGPGELFF.

This chain connects TRBV3-1 (or the pseudogene TRBV3-2) to TRBJ2-1, with TRBD1 matching 7 bases. The CDR3 sequence is 15 residues long. The V gene's germline CDR1 is LGHDT and CDR2 YNNKEL (reference sequence). V lost 4 bases to trimming and J lost 1 base; unmatched junction nucleotides: 4. CDR3 in amino acids: CASSRAGGSYNEQFF. The CDR3 DNA follows: TGTGCCAGCAGCCGGGCAGGGGGATCCTACAATGAGCAGTTCTTC.

The chain combines TRBV2 with TRBJ1-3, with no clear D. Germline lookup yields CDR1 SNHLY and CDR2 FYNNEI. The CDR3 spans 15 residues. Trimming removed 6 bases from V and 0 bases from J, with 12 bases in between. CDR3 in DNA: TGTGCCAGCAGCGCCGGTCCTGGCTCTGGAAACACCATATATTTT. Translation: CASSAGPGSGNTIYF.

The gene calls are TRBV5-6 and TRBJ2-7; D gene ambiguous. The CDR3 totals 13 residues. The V gene's germline CDR1 is SGHDT and CDR2 YYEEEE. V was trimmed by 0 bases and J by 1 base, leaving 5 bases between them. CDR3 sequence reads: CASSLVLSYEQYF. CDR3 in DNA: TGTGCCAGCAGCTTGGTACTTTCCTACGAGCAGTACTTC.

The chain links TRBV28 to TRBJ1-1; TRBD1 is a possible D gene (5 bases). The CDR3 length is 13 residues. Trimming pared 6 bases from V and 7 bases from J, leaving 15 bases between. From germline, CDR1 is MDHEN and CDR2 SYDVKM. The CDR3: CASSLGGNREAFF. In DNA, the CDR3 is TGTGCCAGCAGCCTGGGGGGGAACCGTGAAGCTTTCTTT.

V gene TRBV9 combines with J gene TRBJ2-7, with D perhaps TRBD2 (6 bases). Germline V CDR1 and CDR2: SGDLS, YYNGEE. This CDR3 contains 17 residues. V lost 4 bases and J 6 bases, leaving 26 bases between the germline ends. The DNA of the CDR3 is TGTGCCAGCAGCACCAAGGTAGGGTCGGGGCCCGGGGGCGAGCAGTACTTC. Translation gives CASSTKVGSGPGGEQYF.

CDR3 sequence: CASSQFQGGTDTQYF. The CDR3 bases are TGTGCCAGCAGCCAATTTCAGGGGGGAACAGATACGCAGTATTTT. This chain connects TRBV4-2 to TRBJ2-3; perhaps TRBD1 as D (7 bases). Germline V gene sequence: CDR1 LGHNA, CDR2 YNFKEQ. Trimming shortened V by 2 bases and J by 3 bases, and 12 bases separated the two germline ends. This CDR3 spans 15 amino acids.

The genes are TRBV2 and TRBJ2-3; 7 nucleotides match TRBD2. CDR3 size: 16 residues. The V gene end was trimmed by 1 base and the J gene end by 0 bases; junction bases not matched to a gene: 4. The germline CDR1 and CDR2 sequences are SNHLY and FYNNEI. The CDR3: CASSEGGRGSTDTQYF. DNA for the CDR3: TGTGCCAGCAGTGAAGGCGGGAGAGGAAGCACAGATACGCAGTATTTT.

The genes are TRBV30 and TRBJ2-7; D ambiguous. Germline loops: CDR1 GTSNPN, CDR2 SVGIG (reference sequence). This CDR3 spans 11 amino acids. V dropped 0 bases and J dropped 4 bases, with 4 bases sitting between them. CDR3 sequence: CAWSVEYEQYF. DNA of the CDR3: TGTGCCTGGAGTGTTGAGTACGAGCAGTACTTC.

The chain combines TRBV15 with TRBJ1-2; 8 bases align to TRBD1. J was trimmed by 6 bases and V by 3 bases; bases with no gene match: 9. This CDR3 region has 15 residues. Germline V gives CDR1 LNHNV, CDR2 YYDKDF (reference sequence). The CDR3 loop reads CATSRENGQGNGYTF. Written as DNA, the CDR3 is TGTGCCACCAGCAGGGAAAACGGACAGGGTAATGGCTACACCTTC.